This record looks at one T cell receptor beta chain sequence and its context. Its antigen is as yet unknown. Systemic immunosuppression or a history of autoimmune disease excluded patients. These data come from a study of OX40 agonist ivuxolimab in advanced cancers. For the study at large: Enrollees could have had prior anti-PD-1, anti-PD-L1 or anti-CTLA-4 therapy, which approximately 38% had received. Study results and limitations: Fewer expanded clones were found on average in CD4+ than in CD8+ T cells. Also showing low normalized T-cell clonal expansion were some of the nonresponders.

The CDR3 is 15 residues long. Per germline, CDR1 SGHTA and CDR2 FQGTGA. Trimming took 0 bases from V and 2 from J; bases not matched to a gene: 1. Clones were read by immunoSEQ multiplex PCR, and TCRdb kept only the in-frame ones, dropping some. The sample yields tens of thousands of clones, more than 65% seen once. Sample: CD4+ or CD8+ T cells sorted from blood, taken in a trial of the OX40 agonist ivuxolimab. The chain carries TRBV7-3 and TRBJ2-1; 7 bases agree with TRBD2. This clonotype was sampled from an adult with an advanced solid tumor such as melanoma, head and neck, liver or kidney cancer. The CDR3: CASSLTLAAYNEQFF. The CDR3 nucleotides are TGTGCCAGCAGCTTAACCCTAGCGGCCTACAATGAGCAGTTCTTC.